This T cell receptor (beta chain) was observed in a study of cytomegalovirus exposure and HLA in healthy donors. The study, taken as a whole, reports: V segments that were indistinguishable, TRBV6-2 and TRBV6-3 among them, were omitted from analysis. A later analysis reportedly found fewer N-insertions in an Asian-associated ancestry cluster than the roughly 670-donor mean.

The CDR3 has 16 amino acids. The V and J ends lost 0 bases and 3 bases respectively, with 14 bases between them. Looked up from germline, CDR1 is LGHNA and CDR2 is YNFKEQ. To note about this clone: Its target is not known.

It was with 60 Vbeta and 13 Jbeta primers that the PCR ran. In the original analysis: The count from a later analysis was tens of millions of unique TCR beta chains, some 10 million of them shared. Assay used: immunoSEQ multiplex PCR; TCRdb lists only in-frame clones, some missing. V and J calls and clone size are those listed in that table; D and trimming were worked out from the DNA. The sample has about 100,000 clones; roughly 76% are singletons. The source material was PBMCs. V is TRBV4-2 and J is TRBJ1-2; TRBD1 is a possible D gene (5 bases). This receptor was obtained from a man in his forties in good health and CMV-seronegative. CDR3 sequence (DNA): TGTGCCAGCAGCCAAGAGGTCTCCAGGGCCTACTATGGCTACACCTTC. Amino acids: CASSQEVSRAYYGYTF.